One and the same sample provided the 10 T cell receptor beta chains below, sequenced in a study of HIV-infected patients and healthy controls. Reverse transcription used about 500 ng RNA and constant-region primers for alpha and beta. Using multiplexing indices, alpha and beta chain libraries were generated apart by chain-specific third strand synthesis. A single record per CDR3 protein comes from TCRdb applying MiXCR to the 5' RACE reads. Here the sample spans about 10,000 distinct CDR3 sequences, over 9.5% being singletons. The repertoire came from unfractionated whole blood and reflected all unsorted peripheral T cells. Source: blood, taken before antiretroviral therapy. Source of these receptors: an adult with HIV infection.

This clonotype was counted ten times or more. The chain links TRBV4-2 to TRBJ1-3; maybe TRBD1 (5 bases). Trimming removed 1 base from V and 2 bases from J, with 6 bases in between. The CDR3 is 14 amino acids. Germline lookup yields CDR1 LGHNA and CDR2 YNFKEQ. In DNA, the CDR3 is TGTGCCAGCAGCCAAGGGGGGACTGGAAACACCATATATTTT. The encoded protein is CASSQGGTGNTIYF.

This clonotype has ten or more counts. The CDR3 DNA is TGTGCCAGCAGCATACCCCCAGTCTACACCTTC. Its protein product is CASSIPPVYTF. The V and J genes are TRBV6-6 and TRBJ1-2; no clear D. With 6 bases removed from V and 10 bases from J, the gap between germline ends came to 12 bases. This CDR3 has 11 residues. Germline CDR1 MNHNY, CDR2 SVGAGI (reference sequence).

CDR3 loop: CAWKKGSGYTF. CDR3 DNA sequence: TGTGCCTGGAAGAAGGGCTCTGGCTACACCTTC. The genes are TRBV30 and TRBJ1-2; D call uncertain. With 4 bases removed from V and 7 bases from J, the gap between germline ends came to 10 bases. There are 11 residues in the CDR3. Germline V gene lookup returns CDR1 GTSNPN and CDR2 SVGIG (reference sequence).

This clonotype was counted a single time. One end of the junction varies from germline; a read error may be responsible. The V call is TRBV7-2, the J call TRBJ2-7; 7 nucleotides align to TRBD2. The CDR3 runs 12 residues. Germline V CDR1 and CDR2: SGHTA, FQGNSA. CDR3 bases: TGTGCCAGCATCGATTGGGACTACAAGCAGTACTTC. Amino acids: CASIDWDYKQYF. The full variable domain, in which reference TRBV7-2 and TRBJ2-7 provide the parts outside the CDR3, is GAGVSQSPSNKVTEKGKDVELRCDPISGHTALYWYRQSLGQGLEFLIYFQGNSAPDKSGLPSDRFSAERTGGSVSTLTIQRTQQEDSAVYLCASIDWDYKQYFGPGTRLTVT.

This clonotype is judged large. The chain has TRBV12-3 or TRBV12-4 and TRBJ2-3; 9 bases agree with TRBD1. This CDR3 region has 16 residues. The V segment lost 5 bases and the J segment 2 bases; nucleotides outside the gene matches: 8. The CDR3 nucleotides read TGTGCCAGCAGTGGGACAGGGTTTGGGGCCACAGATACGCAGTATTTT. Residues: CASSGTGFGATDTQYF.

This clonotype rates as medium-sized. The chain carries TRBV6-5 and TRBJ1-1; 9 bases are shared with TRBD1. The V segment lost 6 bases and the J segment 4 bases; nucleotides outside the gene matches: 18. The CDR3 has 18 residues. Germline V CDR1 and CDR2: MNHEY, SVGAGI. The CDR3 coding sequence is TGTGCCAGCAGCGATTTTGATATTGCGACAGGGGGTAGCACTGAAGCTTTCTTT. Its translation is CASSDFDIATGGSTEAFF.

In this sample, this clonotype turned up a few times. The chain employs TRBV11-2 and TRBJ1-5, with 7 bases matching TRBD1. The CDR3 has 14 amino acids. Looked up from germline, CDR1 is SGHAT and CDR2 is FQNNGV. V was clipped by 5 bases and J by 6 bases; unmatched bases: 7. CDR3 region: CASSVRGQGQPQHF. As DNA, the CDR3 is TGTGCCAGCAGCGTTAGGGGGCAAGGTCAGCCCCAGCATTTT.

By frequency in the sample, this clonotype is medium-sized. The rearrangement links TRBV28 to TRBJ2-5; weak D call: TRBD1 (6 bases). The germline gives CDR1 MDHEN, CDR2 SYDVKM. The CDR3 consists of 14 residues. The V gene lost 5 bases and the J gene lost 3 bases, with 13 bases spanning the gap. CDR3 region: CASSAHRVEETQYF. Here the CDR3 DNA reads TGTGCCAGCAGTGCCCACAGGGTAGAAGAGACCCAGTACTTC.

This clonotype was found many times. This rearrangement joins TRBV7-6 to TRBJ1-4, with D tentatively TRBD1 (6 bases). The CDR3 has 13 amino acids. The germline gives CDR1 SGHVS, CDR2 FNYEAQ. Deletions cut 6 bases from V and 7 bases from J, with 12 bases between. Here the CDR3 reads CASSRDIGEKLFF. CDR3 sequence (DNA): TGTGCCAGCAGTCGGGACATTGGTGAAAAACTGTTTTTT. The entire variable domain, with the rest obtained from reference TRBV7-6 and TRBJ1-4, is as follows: GAGVSQSPRYKVTKRGQDVALRCDPISGHVSLYWYRQALGQGPEFLTYFNYEAQQDKSGLPNDRFSAERPEGSISTLTIQRTEQRDSAMYRCASSRDIGEKLFFGSGTQLSVL.

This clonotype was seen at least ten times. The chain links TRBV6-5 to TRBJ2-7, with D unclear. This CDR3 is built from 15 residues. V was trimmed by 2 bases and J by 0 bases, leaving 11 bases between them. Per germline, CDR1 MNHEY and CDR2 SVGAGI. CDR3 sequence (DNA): TGTGCCAGCAGTTACGGGTCGGTGAGCTCCTACGAGCAGTACTTC. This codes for CASSYGSVSSYEQYF.